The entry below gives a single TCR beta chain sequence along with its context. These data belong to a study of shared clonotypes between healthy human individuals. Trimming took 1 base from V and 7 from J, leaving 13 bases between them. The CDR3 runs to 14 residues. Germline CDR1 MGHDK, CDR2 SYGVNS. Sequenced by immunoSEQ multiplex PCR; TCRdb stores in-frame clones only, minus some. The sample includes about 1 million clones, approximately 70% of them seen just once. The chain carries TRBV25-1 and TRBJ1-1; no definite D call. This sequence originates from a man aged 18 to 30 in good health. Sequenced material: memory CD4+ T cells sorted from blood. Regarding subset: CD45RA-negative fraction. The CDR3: CASSESGRRSEAFF. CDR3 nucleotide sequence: TGTGCCAGCAGTGAATCGGGCCGGCGGAGTGAAGCTTTCTTT.